The text below deals with one TCR beta chain. This specimen comes from a study of blood T cell repertoires in COVID-19. Study as a whole: COVID-19 samples, acute and convalescent, were from the United States, Italy and Spain. Nucleic acid was either cDNA or gDNA, and it came from T cells, B-cell-depleted T cells, or PBMCs.

This CDR3 has 15 residues. Germline CDR1 MNHEY, CDR2 SVGAGI. V lost 6 bases and J 0 bases, leaving 15 bases between the germline ends. Authors' methods: Amplified reference gene primers provided the basis for estimating nucleated cell counts. Data came from immunoSEQ multiplex PCR; TCRdb stores just in-frame clones and leaves some out. Clonal size and the V and J genes are those of that table, whereas D and trimming came from the DNA. The repertoire consists of roughly 280,000 clones, with 70% to 90% occurring once and the leading ten covering approximately 2%. The rearrangement links TRBV6-5 to TRBJ2-7; D is perhaps TRBD1 (5 bases). Sequences were obtained from peripheral blood. The TCR sequence derives from a young man with active or convalescent COVID-19. CDR3 coding DNA: TGTGCCAGCAGCCGACAGTGGCCAAGCTCCTACGAGCAGTACTTC. This encodes CASSRQWPSSYEQYF.